The next 8 T cell receptor beta chains were all read from a single sample in a study of CD4 T cells in relation to SARS-CoV-2 and coronaviruses. Their target antigens are unknown. Here immunoSEQ multiplex PCR was the method, and the copy in TCRdb shows in-frame clones only, minus some. The sample shows some 43,000 clones, about four fifths of them seen only once. The sequencing sample was made of naive CD4+ T cells from PBMCs, cultured in vitro. Indicated subset: naive CD4+ T cells isolated by negative enrichment. The receptor source for this set is an adult with COVID-19.

This rearrangement joins TRBV20-1 to TRBJ2-3; D gene uncertain. There are 11 residues in the CDR3. Germline loops: CDR1 DFQATT, CDR2 SNEGSKA (reference sequence). Trimming left V 7 bases short and J 3 bases short, with 8 bases between. CDR3 sequence (DNA): TGCAGTGTGTCAGTGACAGATACGCAGTATTTT. Translated, it gives CSVSVTDTQYF.

The chain employs TRBV11-2 and TRBJ2-7; D is ambiguous. V was shortened by 0 bases and J by 0 bases, with 6 bases between the two germline ends. Germline assignment: CDR1 SGHAT and CDR2 FQNNGV. This CDR3 contains 14 residues. Here the CDR3 reads CASSLDRRSYEQYF. CDR3 sequence (DNA): TGTGCCAGCAGCTTAGATCGCCGCTCCTACGAGCAGTACTTC.

The chain couples TRBV7-2 to TRBJ2-7; perhaps TRBD2 as D (7 bases). Trimming pared 2 bases from V and 6 bases from J, leaving 17 bases between. Germline loops: CDR1 SGHTA, CDR2 FQGNSA. The CDR3 spans 15 residues. CDR3 bases: TGTGCCAGCAGCTTATTGGCGGGGGCCCCTGTCGAGCAGTACTTC. Translated: CASSLLAGAPVEQYF.

The chain couples TRBV7-3 to TRBJ2-7; the D gene is possibly TRBD1 (6 bases). The CDR3 has 14 residues. V was pared by 0 bases and J by 2 bases, with 8 bases between. Germline V gene lookup returns CDR1 SGHTA and CDR2 FQGTGA. DNA for the CDR3: TGTGCCAGCAGCTTAACCCCAGGGGCCTACGAGCAGTACTTC. Protein sequence: CASSLTPGAYEQYF.

V and J are TRBV27 and TRBJ2-7; D remains ambiguous. Germline V gene lookup returns CDR1 MNHEY and CDR2 SMNVEV (reference sequence). The V gene lost 3 bases and the J gene lost 3 bases, with 9 bases spanning the gap. The CDR3 loop spans 13 amino acids. The CDR3 sequence: CASSFSQNYEQYF. The DNA of the CDR3 is TGTGCCAGCAGTTTCTCCCAGAACTACGAGCAGTACTTC.

The CDR3 DNA follows: TGTGCCAGCAGCGTCGGGAGGGACTACGAGCAGTACTTC. Translation: CASSVGRDYEQYF. The chain links TRBV7-2 to TRBJ2-7; 8 bases match TRBD2. With 5 bases clipped from V and 3 bases from J, the junction kept 3 bases outside the gene matches. The CDR3 loop spans 13 amino acids. The germline gives CDR1 SGHTA, CDR2 FQGNSA.

The rearrangement links TRBV3-1 (or the pseudogene TRBV3-2) to TRBJ2-2; D possibly corresponds to TRBD1 (6 bases). The CDR3 loop spans 13 amino acids. From germline, CDR1 is LGHDT and CDR2 YNNKEL (reference sequence). V was cut by 3 bases and J by 5 bases, with 7 bases left in between. CDR3 nucleotides: TGTGCCAGCAGCCATACAGGGACCGGGGAGCTGTTTTTT. It encodes CASSHTGTGELFF.

This clone was recorded once. V gene TRBV19 combines with J gene TRBJ2-2; 10 nucleotides agree with TRBD1. The germline CDR1 and CDR2 sequences are LNHDA and SQIVND (reference sequence). V gave up 6 bases and J gave up 4 bases; unmatched junction bases: 8. This CDR3 has 16 amino acids. CDR3 amino acids: CASSSRRTGGTGELFF. In DNA form, the CDR3 reads TGTGCCAGTAGCTCACGACGGACAGGGGGCACCGGGGAGCTGTTTTTT. The complete variable domain, with remaining parts taken from reference TRBV19 and TRBJ2-2, reads DGGITQSPKYLFRKEGQNVTLSCEQNLNHDAMYWYRQDPGQGLRLIYYSQIVNDFQKGDIAEGYSVSREKKESFPLTVTSAQKNPTAFYLCASSSRRTGGTGELFFGEGSRLTVL.